The clone carrying this TCR beta chain turned up a few times. These data belong to a study of early T cells in non-severe SARS-CoV-2 infection. The CDR3 runs to 14 residues. V lost 7 bases and J lost 2; bases outside the gene matches: 7. Germline V gene data show CDR1 as SGHVS and CDR2 as FNYEAQ. Each CDR3 protein gets one entry after TCRdb re-called the 5' RACE reads with MiXCR. The sample lists 75,000 to 100,000 distinct CDR3 sequences; 14% to 15% were seen once. The receptor comes from an adult who was a healthcare worker with PCR-confirmed SARS-CoV-2 infection or an uninfected control (not recorded which). Sequenced: whole blood. The chain has TRBV7-6 and TRBJ2-5; 7 nucleotides agree with TRBD2. DNA for the CDR3: TGTGCCAGCAAAGGCGAAGCGGGACAAGAGACCCAGTACTTC. Amino acid sequence: CASKGEAGQETQYF. The whole variable domain, filled in from reference TRBV7-6 and TRBJ2-5, reads GAGVSQSPRYKVTKRGQDVALRCDPISGHVSLYWYRQALGQGPEFLTYFNYEAQQDKSGLPNDRFSAERPEGSISTLTIQRTEQRDSAMYRCASKGEAGQETQYFGPGTRLLVL.